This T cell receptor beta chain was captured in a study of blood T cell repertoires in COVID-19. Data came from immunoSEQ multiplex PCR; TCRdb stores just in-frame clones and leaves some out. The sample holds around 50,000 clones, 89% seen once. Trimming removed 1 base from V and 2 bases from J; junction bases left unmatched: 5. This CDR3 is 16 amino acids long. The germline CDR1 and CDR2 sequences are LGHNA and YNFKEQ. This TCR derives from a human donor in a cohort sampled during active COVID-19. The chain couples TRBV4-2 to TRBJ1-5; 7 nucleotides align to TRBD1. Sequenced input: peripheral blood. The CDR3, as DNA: TGTGCCAGCAGCCAAGTGGTTCAGGGGGGCAATCAGCCCCAGCATTTT. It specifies CASSQVVQGGNQPQHF.